This T cell receptor beta chain was profiled in a study of blood T cells in healthy people across ages. Combining a sample-barcoded 5' primer with a J-beta primer mix, a second PCR ran for about 7 to 12 cycles. MiXCR was run by TCRdb on the 5' RACE reads, yielding one entry per CDR3 protein. This table holds some 1.1 million distinct CDR3 sequences, roughly two fifths found once. Germline lookup yields CDR1 MNHEY and CDR2 SVGAGI. The CDR3 sequence is 15 residues long. Trimming cost V 6 bases and J 0 bases; bases outside gene matches: 5. The specimen sequenced was blood. The sequence derives from a man aged 18 to 35 in good health. The chain joins TRBV6-5 to TRBJ1-3, with TRBD1 matching 7 bases. The CDR3 loop is CASRNRDSSGNTIYF. As DNA, the CDR3 is TGTGCCAGCAGAAACAGGGACAGCTCTGGAAACACCATATATTTT.